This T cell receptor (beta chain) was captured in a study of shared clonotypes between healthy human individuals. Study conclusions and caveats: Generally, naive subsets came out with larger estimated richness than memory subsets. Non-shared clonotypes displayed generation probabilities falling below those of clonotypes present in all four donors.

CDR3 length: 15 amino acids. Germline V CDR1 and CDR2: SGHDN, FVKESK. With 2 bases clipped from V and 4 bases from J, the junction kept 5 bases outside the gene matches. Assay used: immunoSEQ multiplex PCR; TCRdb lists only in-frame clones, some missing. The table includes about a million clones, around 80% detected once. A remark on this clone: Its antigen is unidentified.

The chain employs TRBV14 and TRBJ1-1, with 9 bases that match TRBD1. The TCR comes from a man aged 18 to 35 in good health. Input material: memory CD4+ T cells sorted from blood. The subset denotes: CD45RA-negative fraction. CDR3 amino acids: CASSQLTGGITEAFF. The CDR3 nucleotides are TGTGCCAGCAGCCAATTAACAGGGGGCATCACTGAAGCTTTCTTT. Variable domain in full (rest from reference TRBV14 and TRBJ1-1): EAGVTQFPSHSVIEKGQTVTLRCDPISGHDNLYWYRRVMGKEIKFLLHFVKESKQDESGMPNNRFLAERTGGTYSTLKVQPAELEDSGVYFCASSQLTGGITEAFFGQGTRLTVV.